The 23 T cell receptor beta chains given below trace back to one sample, sequenced in a study of blood T cell repertoires in COVID-19 (dated by TCRdb to the early 2020s). Libraries were made using the immunoSEQ multiplex PCR assay. TCRdb stores this immuneACCESS table with in-frame sequences only. Part of the clones is absent; in the studies checked, under half of the shortfall reflects unresolved V genes, and no reason is known for the rest. The sample contains about 88,000 clones, around 85% of them found a single time. The top ten clonotypes cover about 14% of the sample. What was sequenced was peripheral blood. All receptors derive from a woman between 70 and 85 years old with acute or convalescent COVID-19.

The genes are TRBV7-2 and TRBJ2-3; a weak D match, TRBD2 (6 bases). The CDR3 has 12 residues. The ends were cut back, 5 bases at V and 8 bases at J, with 11 bases in the middle. CDR1 SGHTA and CDR2 FQGNSA come from the germline V gene. The CDR3 nucleotides are TGTGCCAGCAGCGCGACTAGACGTACGCAGTATTTT. This gives the protein CASSATRRTQYF.

The rearrangement joins TRBV4-3 to TRBJ2-1, with 12 bases that match TRBD2. This CDR3 is built from 15 residues. Germline loops: CDR1 LGHNA, CDR2 YSLEER. The V and J ends lost 1 base and 8 bases, in that order; junction bases with no gene match: 3. The CDR3 region has the DNA TGCGCCAGCAGCCAAGGGACTAGCGGGAACCATGAGCAGTTCTTC. This encodes CASSQGTSGNHEQFF.

The chain is built from TRBV7-2 and TRBJ2-3; 10 positions match TRBD2. With V trimmed by 5 bases and J by 5 bases, 10 bases remained unmatched. Germline CDR1 SGHTA, CDR2 FQGNSA. The CDR3 runs to 16 residues. The CDR3 region is CASSPRGGLAIDTQYF. The CDR3 DNA is TGTGCCAGCAGCCCGAGGGGGGGACTAGCGATAGATACGCAGTATTTT.

The chain uses TRBV5-6 and TRBJ1-4; D is unclear. Trimming stripped 4 bases from V and 10 bases from J, with 14 bases between. Per germline, CDR1 SGHDT and CDR2 YYEEEE. The CDR3 contains 13 residues. This chain's CDR3 is CASSPGALAKLFF. Written as DNA, the CDR3 is TGTGCCAGCAGCCCTGGAGCCTTGGCAAAACTGTTTTTT.

This sequence joins TRBV6-4 and TRBJ2-3, with TRBD2 matching 8 bases. Losses at the gene ends were 3 bases for V and 4 bases for J; bases not matched to a gene: 9. CDR3 length: 16 residues. Germline V gives CDR1 MRHNA, CDR2 SNTAGT. CDR3 in DNA: TGTGCCAGCAGTGAGGCCAGCGGGAGTGTTGCAGATACGCAGTATTTT. Its translation: CASSEASGSVADTQYF.

This clone was seen only a few times. The rearrangement links TRBV7-9 to TRBJ1-2; 9 nucleotides agree with TRBD1. The CDR3 is 15 residues long. Germline CDR1 reads SEHNR; CDR2 reads FQNEAQ (reference sequence). The V segment lost 2 bases and the J segment 6 bases; nucleotides outside the gene matches: 7. This CDR3 reads CASSLTQGAQDGYTF. The CDR3 region has the DNA TGTGCCAGCAGCTTAACACAGGGGGCGCAGGATGGCTACACCTTC.

This clone was counted between two and nine times. The limits of the CDR3 on the DNA are not certain, so only TCRdb's listed CDR3 is given. The V and J genes are TRBV24-1 and TRBJ2-2; the DNA was not used to check the table's D call, TRBD2. The CDR3 spans 13 residues, counting both ends. Germline V gives CDR1 KGHDR, CDR2 SFDVKD. CDR3 residues: CATSTSGTGELFF.

The rearrangement uses TRBV21-1 and TRBJ2-7; the D call TRBD1 from the table was never checked on the DNA. TRBV21-1 is classified as a pseudogene. The CDR3 totals 10 residues. CDR3 amino acids: CASILVKGNV. The CDR3 region has the DNA TGTGCCAGCATCTTGGTGAAGGGGAACGTC.

The genes are TRBV7-2 and TRBJ2-1; 8 bases match TRBD2. The CDR3 contains 15 residues. The ends lost 2 bases at V and 5 bases at J; junction bases unmatched: 5. Per the germline V gene, CDR1 is SGHTA and CDR2 is FQGNSA. CDR3 nucleotide sequence: TGTGCCAGCAGCTTATGGCCGGGAGGGGACAATGAGCAGTTCTTC. This codes for CASSLWPGGDNEQFF.

V usage is TRBV6-5 and J usage is TRBJ2-1; 7 bases match TRBD1. Losses at the gene ends were 5 bases for V and 7 bases for J; bases not matched to a gene: 8. Germline assignment: CDR1 MNHEY and CDR2 SVGAGI. This CDR3 contains 14 residues. CDR3 amino acids: CASSPRTGSNEQFF. The CDR3 nucleotides read TGTGCCAGCAGTCCCCGGACAGGTTCGAATGAGCAGTTCTTC.

J is TRBJ1-1 and V is TRBV6-5; D is unresolved. The CDR3 has 14 residues. The germline V and J ends were trimmed by 2 bases and 1 base, with 8 bases remaining between them. CDR1 is MNHEY, CDR2 SVGAGI, per germline. The CDR3 nucleotides read TGTGCCAGCAGTTACGCGTTCAAGAACACTGAAGCTTTCTTT. The encoded protein is CASSYAFKNTEAFF.

The genes are TRBV7-9 and TRBJ2-1; a weak D match, TRBD1 (5 bases). In germline, CDR1 is SEHNR, CDR2 FQNEAQ (reference sequence). The CDR3 runs 17 residues. Trimming took 0 bases from V and 8 from J, leaving 20 bases between them. The CDR3 DNA reads as TGTGCCAGCAGCTTAGCGGCAGGGATCCCCTACATCGATGAGCAGTTCTTC. This encodes CASSLAAGIPYIDEQFF.

The chain uses TRBV24-1 and TRBJ2-5; 7 bases line up with TRBD1. V was clipped by 8 bases and J by 3 bases; unmatched bases: 14. CDR3 length: 16 residues. The germline gives CDR1 KGHDR, CDR2 SFDVKD. CDR3 DNA sequence: TGTGCCACCAACGACAGGGTTCGTACTTACAAAGAGACCCAGTACTTC. Protein: CATNDRVRTYKETQYF.

The chain links TRBV29-1 to TRBJ2-1; 9 bases line up with TRBD2. The CDR3 has 15 residues. The germline gives CDR1 SQVTM, CDR2 ANQGSEA. V shed 3 bases, J shed 1 base, and the junction held 4 bases outside the gene matches. The DNA of the CDR3 is TGCAGCGTTGAGGCGGGAGGGGTATCCTACAATGAGCAGTTCTTC. Amino acids: CSVEAGGVSYNEQFF.

The chain uses TRBV19 and TRBJ2-2; TRBD2 matches 14 bases. Per germline, CDR1 LNHDA and CDR2 SQIVND (reference sequence). Trimming took 4 bases from V and 7 from J; bases not matched to a gene: 11. The CDR3 runs to 18 residues. The CDR3 region is CASSKGLAGGRFGGELFF. CDR3 bases: TGTGCCAGTAGTAAAGGACTAGCGGGAGGACGCTTTGGCGGGGAGCTGTTTTTT.

The chain recombines TRBV30 with TRBJ1-2; 10 nucleotides agree with TRBD1. J was trimmed by 8 bases and V by 2 bases; bases with no gene match: 5. Looked up from germline, CDR1 is GTSNPN and CDR2 is SVGIG (reference sequence). The CDR3 extends over 13 amino acids. The CDR3 DNA follows: TGTGCCTGGAGTCGTGGACAGGGGGTAGGCTACACCTTC. Its protein is CAWSRGQGVGYTF.

The chain uses TRBV5-1 and TRBJ1-2; TRBD1 agrees at 9 bases. The CDR3 contains 13 residues. Losses at the gene ends were 3 bases for V and 5 bases for J; bases not matched to a gene: 2. CDR1 SGHRS and CDR2 YFSETQ come from the germline V gene. In DNA, the CDR3 is TGCGCCAGCAGCTCGGACAGGGGATATGGCTACACCTTC. This encodes CASSSDRGYGYTF.

The chain couples TRBV11-2 to TRBJ1-3; D remains unclear. V was cut by 0 bases and J by 1 base, with 19 bases left in between. Germline V lookup: CDR1 SGHAT, CDR2 FQNNGV. The CDR3 runs 19 residues. The CDR3 region is CASSLEYGAAHKSGNTIYF. CDR3 in DNA: TGTGCCAGCAGCTTAGAGTACGGCGCGGCCCACAAGTCTGGAAACACCATATATTTT.

This clone was picked up one time. The V call is TRBV20-1, the J call TRBJ2-1, with D unclear. Between the trimmed V and J ends, which lost 5 bases and 9 bases, there was a span of 11 bases. CDR1 and CDR2 from the germline V gene are DFQATT and SNEGSKA (reference sequence). This CDR3 contains 11 residues. CDR3 sequence reads: CSARANGEQFF. The CDR3 DNA is TGCAGTGCTCGTGCTAACGGTGAGCAGTTCTTC.

CDR3 region: CASSSYRDGYTF. The CDR3 DNA sequence: TGTGCCAGCAGCTCGTACAGGGACGGCTACACCTTC. This rearrangement joins TRBV11-2 to TRBJ1-2; tentative D call: TRBD1 (6 bases). CDR3 length equals 12 residues. V gave up 4 bases and J gave up 8 bases, with 11 bases separating them. The germline CDR1 and CDR2 sequences are SGHAT and FQNNGV.

The V call is TRBV7-2, the J call TRBJ1-5; no clear D gene. Trimming removed 3 bases from V and 4 bases from J, with 4 bases in between. The CDR3 sequence is 12 residues long. CDR1 and CDR2 (germline): SGHTA, FQGNSA. The CDR3 is CASSFNNQPQHF. As DNA, the CDR3 is TGTGCCAGCAGCTTTAATAATCAGCCCCAGCATTTT.

The genes are TRBV5-5 and TRBJ1-2; D ambiguous. Trimming took off 1 base at V and 4 bases at J, with 5 bases between the two ends. Germline V gives CDR1 SGHKS, CDR2 YYEKEE (reference sequence). This CDR3 has 12 amino acids. The CDR3 DNA sequence: TGTGCCAGCAGCTTGTCTTCCTATGGCTACACCTTC. This translates into CASSLSSYGYTF. Using reference TRBV5-5 and TRBJ1-2 for the parts outside the CDR3, the full variable domain is DAGVTQSPTHLIKTRGQQVTLRCSPISGHKSVSWYQQVLGQGPQFIFQYYEKEERGRGNFPDRFSARQFPNYSSELNVNALLLGDSALYLCASSLSSYGYTFGSGTRLTVV.

This chain joins TRBV5-1 and TRBJ2-5; 9 nucleotides align to TRBD2. V gave up 0 bases and J gave up 5 bases; unmatched junction bases: 11. The CDR3 runs 17 residues. Germline CDR1 reads SGHRS; CDR2 reads YFSETQ. The CDR3, as DNA: TGCGCCAGCAGCTTGGATCCTCCGACTAGCGGTGGGGAGACCCAGTACTTC. It encodes CASSLDPPTSGGETQYF.